This TCR beta chain was found in a study of blood T cell repertoires in COVID-19. Study-level background: Samples came from the United States, Italy and Spain, spanning acute and convalescent COVID-19. In each case, the material was cDNA or gDNA derived from T cells, B-cell-depleted T cells, or PBMCs.

Source study methods: Amplification of reference gene primers provided the estimated nucleated cell counts. Assay used: immunoSEQ multiplex PCR; TCRdb lists only in-frame clones, some missing. The DNA gave D and trimming, while V, J and clone size come from that table. The sample carries tens of thousands of clones, about 88% recorded once. This clonotype was obtained from a man aged 45-65 years with active COVID-19. Sequenced sample: peripheral blood.

The CDR3 here is CASSLKGAAGYTF. The CDR3 nucleotides are TGTGCCAGCAGTTTAAAGGGGGCAGCGGGCTACACCTTC. V is TRBV27 and J is TRBJ1-2; TRBD1 agrees at 7 bases. Germline CDR1 and CDR2: MNHEY and SMNVEV (reference sequence). J lost 8 bases, V lost 2 bases, and 5 bases had no gene match. This CDR3 is 13 amino acids long.